This TCR beta chain is drawn from a study of shared clonotypes between healthy human individuals (dated by TCRdb to the early 2020s). Looking at the study overall: The cohort included a few men and a couple of women between 18 and 49 years of age. Per donor, leukapheresis produced somewhere between about 0.94 and 9.5 billion PBMCs. Blood TCR repertoires of about five healthy adults were deeply sequenced to estimate repertoire size and the extent of clonotype sharing between individuals. For each donor, CD4 naive and CD4 memory were each given three plates, CD8 naive was given two plates, and CD8 memory was given one plate. To increase sequencing depth and limit assay-specific biases, different laboratories used diverse techniques to prepare libraries and sequence TCR repertoires.

On the study overall, not on this receptor specifically: Estimated clonotype richness was generally larger for naive than for memory subsets. Only blood was sampled, and tissue TCR repertoires likely differ from those in blood. Pairwise subsampling led to the expectation that sequencing depth would affect the degree of clonotype sharing among donors. Because the study included only a small number of donors, the genetic and exposure-history diversity represented was limited. Compared with non-shared clonotypes, the clonotypes found in all four sorted-subset donors had higher generation probabilities. Roughly 5% of naive CD4, 3.5% of naive CD8, around 2.3% of memory CD4, and 0.4% of memory CD8 clonotypes were shared across several donors. Incomplete sequencing was indicated by rarefaction of sorted-subset datasets, despite the large sequencing depth.

For the CD8 naive samples, CD45RO-negative cells were positively selected for CCR7, yielding a CD45RA+CCR7+ population from which TemRA cells were excluded. Donors were healthy HIV-negative adults with no recently reported acute infections or vaccinations. All donors were Caucasian adults living in Nashville, Tennessee, USA. After blood collection by leukapheresis, PBMCs were isolated using Ficoll-Histopaque density gradient centrifugation and then cryopreserved in the vapor phase of liquid nitrogen. Analytical flow cytometry was used to check the purity and quantity of every magnetically sorted T cell population. Genomic DNA was isolated from every sorted fraction and measured by UV absorbance on a Nanodrop 2000c. The germline V gene specifies LGHNA as CDR1 and YNFKEQ as CDR2. Ends trimmed: V by 2 bases, J by 5 bases; bases unmatched to a gene: 9. The CDR3 runs 17 residues from the cysteine to the phenylalanine. CDR3 DNA is the only sequence kept; it has 51 bases, read in frame from the first base.

Concerning this clone itself: Its cognate antigen has yet to be identified. Per-base qualities were not stored, and no clone one base away is much larger.

TCR CDR3 regions were amplified from genomic DNA by multiplex PCR using the deep immunoSEQ assay. Extracted genomic DNA from each cell subset was distributed evenly across all wells of several immunoSEQ 96-well plates, and each plate was treated as a replicate. For sorted subsets, each replicate PCR was loaded with roughly 200 ng genomic DNA, equivalent to roughly 30,000 T cell genomes. Purified libraries were quantified with a Qubit 3.0 fluorometer, sized on a Bioanalyzer 2100, and re-quantified with the KAPA Library Quantification kit. Every immunoSEQ 96-well plate was sequenced on a separate single-read 150-cycle Illumina NextSeq 550 flow cell. For the original study's pipeline: Because only junctional sequences without quality scores were contained in the immunoSEQ output, filtering matching that applied to full-length reads could not be performed. Sequences were annotated with PyIR, a Python wrapper for IgBLAST v1.9, using IMGT germline references to assign V/J genes and CDR3. Reads were removed for weak V/J assignments (E-value above 1e-6), missing CDR3, stop codons, out-of-frame junctions, or ambiguous translated residues. A V3J clonotype was defined by an identical inferred V gene, J gene, and CDR3 amino acid sequence. To compute the percentage overlap between repertoires, the number of shared unique clonotypes was divided by the size of the smaller repertoire. Repertoire richness was assessed with RTK rarefaction, the Chao1 estimator, and Recon v2.1 estimates of unobserved clonotypes. For all TCRbeta clonotypes obtained by the gDNA method from a handful of donors, generation probabilities were computed with OLGA. TCRdb took this table from immuneACCESS and kept in-frame rearrangements with V and J called. Such tables lack part of the clones; where checked against another copy, unresolved V genes explain under half of the gap, and the rest is unexplained. V and J calls and clone size are given by that table; D and trimming were obtained from the DNA. The sample table holds some 2,000,000 clones, of which 85% to 95% were seen once. Clones ranked in the top ten supply about 1.1% of the sample.

Sequencing used naive CD8+ T cells sorted from blood. The cell subset or site label here, explained by the study, means: CD45RA+CCR7+. The receptor comes from a man in his late teens or twenties in good health. The chain joins TRBV4-2 to TRBJ2-5; a stretch of 12 junction bases matches TRBD2. Here is the DNA: TGTGCCAGCAGCCAACAAACTAGCGGGGGGTTGGTGGAGACCCAGTACTTC. Translated, it reads CASSQQTSGGLVETQYF.